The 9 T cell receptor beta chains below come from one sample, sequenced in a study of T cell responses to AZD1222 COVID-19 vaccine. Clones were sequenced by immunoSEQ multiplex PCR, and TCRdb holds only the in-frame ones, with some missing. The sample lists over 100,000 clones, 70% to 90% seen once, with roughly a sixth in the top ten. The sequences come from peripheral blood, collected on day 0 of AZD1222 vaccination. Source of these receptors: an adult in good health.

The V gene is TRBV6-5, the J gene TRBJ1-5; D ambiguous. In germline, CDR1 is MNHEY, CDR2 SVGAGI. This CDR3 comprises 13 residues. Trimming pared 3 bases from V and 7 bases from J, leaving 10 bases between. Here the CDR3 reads CASSYVREQPQHF. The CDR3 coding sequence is TGTGCCAGCAGTTATGTTAGGGAACAGCCCCAGCATTTT.

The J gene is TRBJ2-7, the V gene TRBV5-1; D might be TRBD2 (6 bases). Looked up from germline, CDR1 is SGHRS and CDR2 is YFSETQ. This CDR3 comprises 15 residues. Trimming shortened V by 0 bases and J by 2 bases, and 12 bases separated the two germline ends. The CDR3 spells CASSLAPGLTYEQYF. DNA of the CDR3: TGCGCCAGCAGCTTGGCCCCGGGACTTACCTACGAGCAGTACTTC.

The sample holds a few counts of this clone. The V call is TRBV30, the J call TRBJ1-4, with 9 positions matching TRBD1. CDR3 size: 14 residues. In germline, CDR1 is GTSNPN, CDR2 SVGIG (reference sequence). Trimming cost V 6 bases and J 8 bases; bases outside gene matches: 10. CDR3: CACSPGQGFEKLFF. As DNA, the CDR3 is TGTGCCTGTTCCCCGGGACAGGGTTTCGAAAAACTGTTTTTT. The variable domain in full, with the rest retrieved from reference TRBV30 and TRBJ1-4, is SQTIHQWPATLVQPVGSPLSLECTVEGTSNPNLYWYRQAAGRGLQLLFYSVGIGQISSEVPQNLSASRPQDRQFILSSKKLLLSDSGFYLCACSPGQGFEKLFFGSGTQLSVL.

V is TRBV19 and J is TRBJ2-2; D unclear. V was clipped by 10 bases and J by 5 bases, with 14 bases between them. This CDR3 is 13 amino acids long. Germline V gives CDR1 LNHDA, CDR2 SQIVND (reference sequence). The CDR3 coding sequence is TGTGCCACTAGAAGGGAAGGAACCGGGGAGCTGTTTTTT. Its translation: CATRREGTGELFF.

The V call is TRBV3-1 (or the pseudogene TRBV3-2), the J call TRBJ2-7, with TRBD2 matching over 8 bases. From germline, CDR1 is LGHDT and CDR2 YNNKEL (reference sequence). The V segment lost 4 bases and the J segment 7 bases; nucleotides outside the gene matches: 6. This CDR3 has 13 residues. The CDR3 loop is CASSPGGAREQYV. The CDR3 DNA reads TGTGCCAGCAGCCCGGGGGGGGCAAGGGAGCAGTACGTC.

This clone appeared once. The CDR3 loop is CDLAGPNTEAFF. In DNA form, the CDR3 reads TGTGACCTTGCAGGGCCGAACACTGAAGCTTTCTTT. The rearrangement links TRBV5-5 to TRBJ1-1, with D possibly being TRBD1 (5 bases). Germline V gene sequence: CDR1 SGHKS, CDR2 YYEKEE (reference sequence). The length of the CDR3 is 12 residues.

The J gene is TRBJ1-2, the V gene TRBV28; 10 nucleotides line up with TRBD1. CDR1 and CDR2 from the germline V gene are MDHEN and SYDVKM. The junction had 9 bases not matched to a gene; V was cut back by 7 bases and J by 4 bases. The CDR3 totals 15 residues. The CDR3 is CASTQTGGKGYGYTF. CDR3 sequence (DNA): TGTGCCAGCACCCAGACAGGGGGCAAGGGCTATGGCTACACCTTC.

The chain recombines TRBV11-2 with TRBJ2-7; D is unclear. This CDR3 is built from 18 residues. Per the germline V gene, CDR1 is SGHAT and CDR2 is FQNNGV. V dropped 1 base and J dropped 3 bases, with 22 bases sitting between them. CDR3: CASSLALPLATPFYEQYV. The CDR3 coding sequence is TGTGCCAGCAGCTTAGCTCTCCCCCTGGCTACCCCTTTCTACGAGCAGTACGTC.

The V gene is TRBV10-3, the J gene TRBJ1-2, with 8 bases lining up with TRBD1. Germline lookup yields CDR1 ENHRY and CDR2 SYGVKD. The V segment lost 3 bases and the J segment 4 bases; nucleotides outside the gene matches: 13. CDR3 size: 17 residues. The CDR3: CAISETGGQGATYGYTF. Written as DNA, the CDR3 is TGTGCCATCAGTGAAACCGGTGGACAGGGAGCTACCTATGGCTACACCTTC.